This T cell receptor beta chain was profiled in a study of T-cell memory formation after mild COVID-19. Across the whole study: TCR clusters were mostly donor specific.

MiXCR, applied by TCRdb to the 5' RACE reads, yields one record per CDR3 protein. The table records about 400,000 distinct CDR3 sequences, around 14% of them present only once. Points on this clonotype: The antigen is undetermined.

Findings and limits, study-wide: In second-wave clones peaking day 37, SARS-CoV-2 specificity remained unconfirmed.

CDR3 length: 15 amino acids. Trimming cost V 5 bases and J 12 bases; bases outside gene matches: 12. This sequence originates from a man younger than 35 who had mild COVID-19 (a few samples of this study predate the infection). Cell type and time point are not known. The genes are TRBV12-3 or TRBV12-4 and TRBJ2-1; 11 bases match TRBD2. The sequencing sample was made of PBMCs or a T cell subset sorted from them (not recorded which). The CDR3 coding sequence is TGTGCCAGCAGTCCGGGTAGCGGGGGGGCTCTTGGGCAGTTCTTC. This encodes CASSPGSGGALGQFF.